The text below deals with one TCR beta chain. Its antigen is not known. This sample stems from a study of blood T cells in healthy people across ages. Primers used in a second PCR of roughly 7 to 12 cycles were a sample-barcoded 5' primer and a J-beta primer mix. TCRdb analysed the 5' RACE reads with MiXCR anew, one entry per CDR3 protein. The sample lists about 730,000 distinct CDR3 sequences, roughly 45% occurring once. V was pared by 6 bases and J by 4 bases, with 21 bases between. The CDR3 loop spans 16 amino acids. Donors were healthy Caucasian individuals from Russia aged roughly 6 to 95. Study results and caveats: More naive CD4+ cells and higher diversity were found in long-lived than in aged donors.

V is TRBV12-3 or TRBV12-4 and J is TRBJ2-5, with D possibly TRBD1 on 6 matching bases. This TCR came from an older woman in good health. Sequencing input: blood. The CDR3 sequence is CASSSFDRQERETQYF. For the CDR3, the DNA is TGTGCCAGCAGCTCATTCGACCGACAGGAGCGAGAGACCCAGTACTTC.